Sequencing of this T cell receptor (beta chain) was carried out in a study of human T cells and chemical hapten exposure. Background on the study: Diphenylcyclopropenone, dosed weekly to the scalp, was given to patients throughout the roughly 22-week study. Patients, chiefly female, had alopecia areata, totalis or universalis.

Germline CDR1 is MNHNY and CDR2 is SVGAGI (reference sequence). V was shortened by 2 bases and J by 2 bases, with 12 bases between the two germline ends. The CDR3 extends over 15 amino acids. This clonotype was recorded at least ten times. TCRdb re-analysed the RACE reads in MiXCR, keeping a single row per CDR3 protein. The sample consists of around 110,000 distinct CDR3 sequences, 11% of them appearing once. Time point in this sample: patch test 3, about 24 weeks after DPC sensitization. Described treatment: therapeutic diphenylcyclopropenone sensitization with weekly scalp DPC. This specimen consisted of whole blood, obtained in connection with sensitization to the hapten diphenylcyclopropenone (DPC). The sequence derives from a woman in her fifties or sixties with alopecia areata. Some clones in this sample may be carry-over from other donors' samples. The V gene is TRBV6-6, the J gene TRBJ1-1, with no clear D. CDR3: CASSYVDPGNTEAFF. Here the CDR3 DNA reads TGTGCCAGCAGTTACGTGGATCCGGGAAACACTGAAGCTTTCTTT.